Presented here are 23 T cell receptor beta chains from one specimen sequenced in a study of T cell clonality in common variable immunodeficiency. Findings and limits, study-wide: Fewer deletions and N-nucleotide insertions were reportedly seen in common variable immunodeficiency TCR beta sequences.

Their cognate antigens are unknown. TCRdb keeps only in-frame clones here, not all; method: immunoSEQ multiplex PCR. This sample has about 23,000 clones, each found more than once. Sequences were obtained from peripheral blood mononuclear cells. The receptor set was obtained from a human donor with common variable immunodeficiency.

Comment on this clone: The DNA ends 3 residues before the CDR3 does, and the rest of the CDR3 is filled in from the germline J gene. The chain employs TRBV7-2 and TRBJ1-5; a possible D gene is TRBD1 (6 bases). The CDR3 spans 14 residues. V was cut by 3 bases and J by 3 bases, with 9 bases left in between. CDR1 and CDR2 (germline): SGHTA, FQGNSA. The CDR3 bases that were read are TGTGCCAGCAGCTTTGGACAGTTCAATCAGCCC. It translates to CASSFGQFNQP. The entire CDR3 sequence reads CASSFGQFNQPQHF.

This clone was seen a few times. The CDR3 end is not reached by the read, which stops 3 residues before it; the germline J gene fills it in. The chain combines TRBV7-8 with TRBJ2-7; a weak D match, TRBD2 (6 bases). The CDR3 is made up of 15 amino acids. From germline, CDR1 is SGHVS and CDR2 FQNEAQ. V lost 4 bases and J 6 bases, leaving 19 bases between the germline ends. CDR3 DNA, as far as it was read: TGTGCCAGCAGCTCCTTGACTAGAGTGGCGGGCGAG. The encoded protein is CASSSLTRVAGE. In full, the CDR3 reads CASSSLTRVAGEQYF.

On this clone: The sequenced fragment ends 3 residues before the CDR3 boundary, so the rest is inferred from the germline J gene. This chain links TRBV2 with TRBJ2-2, with 7 positions matching TRBD2. There are 18 residues in the CDR3. Germline V CDR1 and CDR2: SNHLY, FYNNEI. V trimming: 6 bases; J trimming: 0 bases; junction bases outside the gene matches: 13. Incomplete CDR3 DNA: TGTGCCAGCAGGACACTACGGGCGGGGGTAACGAACACCGGGGAG. It specifies CASRTLRAGVTNTGE. The whole CDR3 protein is CASRTLRAGVTNTGELFF.

This clone has only a few counts. The read stops 3 residues short of the end of the CDR3; the missing end is completed from the germline J gene. V usage is TRBV7-8 and J usage is TRBJ2-2; D is uncertain. The CDR3 has 11 amino acids. Germline assignment: CDR1 SGHVS and CDR2 FQNEAQ. The V and J ends lost 3 bases and 6 bases respectively, with 2 bases between them. Partial CDR3 DNA: TGTGCCAGCAGCTTCGCCGGGGAG. Its protein is CASSFAGE. The complete CDR3 reads CASSFAGELFF.

Notes on this clone: The CDR3 end falls 3 residues outside the read, so it is completed with the germline J gene. This chain uses TRBV29-1 with TRBJ2-7; D may be TRBD2 (6 bases). The CDR3 is 14 residues long. The V and J ends lost 7 bases and 2 bases respectively, with 18 bases between them. Germline lookup yields CDR1 SQVTM and CDR2 ANQGSEA. The CDR3 DNA, read in part, is TGCAGCGCCCTAGGGGCTAGCGACCCCTACGAG. Protein product: CSALGASDPYE. The whole CDR3 is CSALGASDPYEQYF.

Concerning this clone: The read ends 3 residues shy of where the CDR3 ends; the end is completed using the germline J gene. The chain couples TRBV30 to TRBJ2-2, with unresolved D. V was clipped by 2 bases and J by 1 base, with 8 bases between them. Per germline, CDR1 GTSNPN and CDR2 SVGIG (reference sequence). This CDR3 contains 14 residues. The CDR3 DNA, read in part, is TGTGCCTGGAGTAAATACAGGAACACCGGGGAG. Its translation: CAWSKYRNTGE. From start to end, the CDR3 is CAWSKYRNTGELFF.

This clone was counted between two and nine times. The CDR3 DNA, read in part, is TGTGCCAGTAGTGTCAGCGGGGGGGCCTACACAGATACG. This encodes CASSVSGGAYTDT. The full-length CDR3 reads as CASSVSGGAYTDTQYF. The chain is built from TRBV19 and TRBJ2-3; TRBD2 matches at 10 bases. With the read ending 3 residues before the CDR3 end, the germline J gene is used to fill in that end. This CDR3 spans 16 amino acids. V dropped 5 bases and J dropped 2; count of bases not matched to a gene: 7. The germline CDR1 and CDR2 sequences are LNHDA and SQIVND (reference sequence).

As regards this clone: The read is 3 residues too short to cover the CDR3 end, so that end is filled in from the germline J gene. The rearrangement links TRBV18 to TRBJ1-2, with a tentative D call TRBD1 (6 bases). Germline CDR1 and CDR2: KGHSH and LQKENI. This CDR3 is built from 17 residues. Trimming cost V 0 bases and J 4 bases, with 18 bases left between them. CDR3 amino acids: CASSPPSGGAGLYGYTF. The part of the CDR3 DNA that was read is TGTGCCAGCTCACCACCCTCGGGGGGGGCAGGCCTCTATGGC.

The sample holds a few counts of this clone. The CDR3 end falls 3 residues outside the read, so it is completed with the germline J gene. V gene TRBV7-2 combines with J gene TRBJ2-1; TRBD1 matches 7 bases. The trim removed 6 bases at V and 2 bases at J, leaving 4 bases unmatched. Per germline, CDR1 SGHTA and CDR2 FQGNSA. There are 14 residues in the CDR3. The CDR3 loop is CASRQGQPYNEQFF. The DNA read from the CDR3 is TGTGCCAGCAGGCAGGGACAGCCCTACAATGAG.

This clone came up a few times. The observed sequence ends 3 residues before the CDR3 terminus, with the missing tail filled in from the germline J gene. The rearrangement uses TRBV7-2 and TRBJ1-5; no definite D call. Germline V gives CDR1 SGHTA, CDR2 FQGNSA. This CDR3 region has 14 residues. The ends were cut back, 5 bases at V and 6 bases at J, with 14 bases in the middle. Partial CDR3 DNA: TGTGCCAGCAGCCCCGGGGAGGTTGGTCAGCCC. Translation: CASSPGEVGQP. The full CDR3 is CASSPGEVGQPQHF.

Notes on this clone: The junction does not match germline at one end; this may be a read error. The CDR3 reads CAWTAPWPRVKTEAFF. The sequenced part of the CDR3 DNA is TGTGCCTGGACCGCACCCTGGCCCCGGGTGAAGACTGAA. The chain recombines TRBV30 with TRBJ1-1; D uncertain. The read ends 3 residues before the CDR3 terminus; that terminus is restored from the germline J gene. Germline lookup yields CDR1 GTSNPN and CDR2 SVGIG (reference sequence). The CDR3 totals 16 residues.

There are many counts of this clone. The read terminates 3 residues before the CDR3 end, so the remaining end is supplied by the germline J gene. The gene calls are TRBV20-1 and TRBJ2-5; D perhaps matches TRBD2 (6 bases). This CDR3 spans 15 amino acids. The ends were cut back, 2 bases at V and 4 bases at J, with 17 bases in the middle. CDR1 is DFQATT and CDR2 is SNEGSKA in the germline V gene (reference sequence). The covered CDR3 bases are TGCAGTGCTAGACCCTTAGGACTAAATGGAGAGACC. This sequence encodes CSARPLGLNGET. The entire CDR3 reads CSARPLGLNGETQYF.

Regarding this clone: The read falls 3 residues short of the CDR3 end, and the missing part is taken from the germline J gene. The rearrangement joins TRBV5-8 to TRBJ1-4, with 10 bases identical to TRBD1. CDR3 length equals 14 residues. V lost 7 bases and J lost 8; bases outside the gene matches: 8. CDR1 and CDR2 (germline): SGHTS, YDEGEE. CDR3 DNA (partial): TGTGCCAGCGAACTAGGACAGGGGGGCGAAAAA. Encoded protein: CASELGQGGEK. The full CDR3 is CASELGQGGEKLFF.

This clone was observed a few times. The CDR3 loop reads CASSRTSGGSSYEQFF. The CDR3 DNA, read in part, is TGTGCCAGTAGTAGGACCTCAGGGGGGAGCTCCTATGAG. The chain links TRBV19 to TRBJ2-1; D is perhaps TRBD1 (7 bases). The read falls 3 residues short of the CDR3 end, and the missing part is taken from the germline J gene. Trimming stripped 4 bases from V and 8 bases from J, with 21 bases between. Germline CDR1 is LNHDA and CDR2 is SQIVND (reference sequence). This CDR3 contains 16 residues.

This clone was seen only a few times. Incomplete CDR3 DNA: TGTGCCAGTAGTAAAAGGCCCAATTCACCC. Its translation is CASSKRPNSP. The whole CDR3 sequence reads CASSKRPNSPLHF. The rearrangement joins TRBV19 to TRBJ1-6; D is unclear. The observed sequence ends 3 residues before the CDR3 terminus, with the missing tail filled in from the germline J gene. The V and J ends lost 4 bases and 7 bases respectively, with 8 bases between them. The CDR3 is 13 amino acids. Germline CDR1 and CDR2: LNHDA and SQIVND (reference sequence).

Judged by abundance, this clone is medium-sized. Read sequence stops 3 residues before the CDR3 end, and the germline J gene provides the missing end. This chain joins TRBV5-4 and TRBJ1-1; a possible D gene is TRBD1 (6 bases). Trimming took 0 bases from V and 0 from J, leaving 12 bases between them. Germline assignment: CDR1 SGHNT and CDR2 YYREEE (reference sequence). This CDR3 has 16 residues. The sequenced part of the CDR3 DNA is TGTGCCAGCAGCTTGGGCGCGACAGGATTGAACACTGAA. This sequence encodes CASSLGATGLNTE. The CDR3 reads in full as CASSLGATGLNTEAFF.

There are many counts of this clone. The read is 3 residues too short to cover the CDR3 end, so that end is filled in from the germline J gene. V is TRBV7-9 and J is TRBJ1-2; D gene uncertain. The germline V and J ends were trimmed by 5 bases and 4 bases, with 14 bases remaining between them. Germline V lookup: CDR1 SEHNR, CDR2 FQNEAQ (reference sequence). There are 14 residues in the CDR3. CDR3 DNA, as far as it was read: TGTGCCAGCAGCATTCTCCCATTACTCTATGGC. Its translation: CASSILPLLYG. The full-length CDR3 reads as CASSILPLLYGYTF.

This clone was detected ten times or more. The sequence runs out 3 residues before the end of the CDR3; the remainder is reconstructed from the germline J gene. This rearrangement joins TRBV7-8 to TRBJ2-7; possible D gene TRBD1, 6 bases. V lost 5 bases and J lost 5, with 19 bases in between. The CDR3 runs to 15 residues. From germline, CDR1 is SGHVS and CDR2 FQNEAQ. The CDR3 bases that were read are TGTGCCAGCAGCCCAGAGGTAGGGGGTCCGGACGAG. Protein sequence: CASSPEVGGPDE. In full, the CDR3 reads CASSPEVGGPDEQYF.

Concerning this clone itself: Coverage ceases 3 residues before the CDR3 finishes, and the germline J gene fills in the end. The genes are TRBV2 and TRBJ1-4; 7 nucleotides align to TRBD1. This CDR3 has 14 residues. The J segment lost 7 bases and the V segment lost 6 bases, leaving 8 bases of the junction unmatched. In germline, CDR1 is SNHLY, CDR2 FYNNEI. The CDR3 is CASRIQGQGEKLFF. The CDR3 bases that were read are TGTGCCAGCAGGATACAGGGGCAAGGTGAAAAA. The full variable domain, completed using reference TRBV2 and TRBJ1-4, is EPEVTQTPSHQVTQMGQEVILRCVPISNHLYFYWYRQILGQKVEFLVSFYNNEISEKSEIFDDQFSVERPDGSNFTLKIRSTKLEDSAMYFCASRIQGQGEKLFFGSGTQLSVL.

This clone was found many times. The read falls 3 residues short of the CDR3 end, and the missing part is taken from the germline J gene. V gene TRBV29-1 combines with J gene TRBJ1-1; maybe TRBD1 (5 bases). The CDR3 has 15 amino acids. Germline CDR1 reads SQVTM; CDR2 reads ANQGSEA. V shed 0 bases and J shed 0 bases, with 11 bases lying between them. The CDR3 bases that were read are TGCAGCGTTGAAGATTCTACAGGTATGAACACTGAA. This encodes CSVEDSTGMNTE. The entire CDR3 sequence reads CSVEDSTGMNTEAFF.

A note on this clone: Read data end 3 residues before the CDR3 end; the end is taken from the germline J gene. This chain connects TRBV2 to TRBJ2-3; D may be TRBD2 (5 bases). Trimming removed 1 base from V and 0 bases from J, with 8 bases in between. Germline V CDR1 and CDR2: SNHLY, FYNNEI. The length of the CDR3 is 15 residues. The CDR3 is CASSEGTSSTDTQYF. CDR3 bases read: TGTGCCAGCAGTGAAGGCACTAGTAGCACAGATACG.

In this sample, this clone turned up many times. The read is 3 residues too short to cover the CDR3 end, so that end is filled in from the germline J gene. The chain combines TRBV10-3 with TRBJ2-7; perhaps TRBD1 as D (5 bases). CDR3 length equals 14 residues. V was shortened by 2 bases and J by 2 bases, with 10 bases between the two germline ends. Germline V lookup: CDR1 ENHRY, CDR2 SYGVKD. CDR3 bases read: TGTGCCATCAGTGAGGCAGGGTGGGCCTACGAG. It yields the protein CAISEAGWAYE. The complete CDR3 sequence is CAISEAGWAYEQYF.

This clone was seen repeatedly, ten times or more. The CDR3 end is not reached by the read, which stops 3 residues before it; the germline J gene fills it in. This chain links TRBV5-1 with TRBJ2-7; 8 bases fit TRBD2. From germline, CDR1 is SGHRS and CDR2 YFSETQ. The CDR3 loop spans 17 amino acids. V dropped 4 bases and J dropped 0; count of bases not matched to a gene: 12. The CDR3 sequence: CASSPTFSSGVSYEQYF. Partial CDR3 DNA: TGCGCCAGCAGCCCTACGTTTAGTAGCGGGGTCTCCTACGAG.